These 3 T cell receptor beta chains came from one sample sequenced in a study of shared clonotypes between healthy human individuals. TCRdb's table, derived via immunoSEQ multiplex PCR, lists solely in-frame clones and lacks some. This table holds nearly 2 million clones, about 95% found once. CD45RO negativity and positive selection for CCR7 defined naive CD8 cells, a population that excluded terminally differentiated effector memory CD45RA+ cells. The sample was naive CD8+ T cells sorted from blood. All receptors derive from a young man in good health.

The chain combines TRBV19 with TRBJ1-1; 7 positions agree with TRBD1. This CDR3 is 14 amino acids long. From germline, CDR1 is LNHDA and CDR2 SQIVND (reference sequence). V shed 4 bases, J shed 3 bases, and the junction held 5 bases outside the gene matches. The CDR3 DNA follows: TGTGCCAGTAGTACTGGGACAGTAGACACTGAAGCTTTCTTT. Residues: CASSTGTVDTEAFF.

The chain carries TRBV9 and TRBJ2-7; D remains ambiguous. CDR1 and CDR2 (germline): SGDLS, YYNGEE. The CDR3 sequence is 13 residues long. The ends were cut back, 0 bases at V and 6 bases at J, with 10 bases in the middle. The CDR3 coding sequence is TGTGCCAGCAGCGTAGTATCCTCTTCCGAGCAGTACTTC. This encodes CASSVVSSSEQYF.

The chain carries TRBV2 and TRBJ2-7, with D possibly matching TRBD1 (5 bases). Trimming took 4 bases from V and 3 from J, leaving 10 bases between them. Germline V gene data show CDR1 as SNHLY and CDR2 as FYNNEI. The CDR3 covers 13 residues. CDR3 DNA: TGTGCCAGCAGTGGTTCGGACAACTACGAGCAGTACTTC. It encodes CASSGSDNYEQYF.